This TCR beta chain comes out of a study of T-cell memory formation after mild COVID-19. Study-level points and caveats: Second-wave clones that peaked on day 37 lacked confirmed SARS-CoV-2 specificity.

The CDR3 extends over 16 amino acids. The germline V gene has CDR1 SGDLS and CDR2 YYNGEE. Deletions cut 0 bases from V and 1 base from J, with 13 bases between. In the case of this clonotype: Antigen specificity is unknown.

The authors produced TCR alpha and TCR beta cDNA libraries with sample barcodes and UMIs by 5'RACE using constant-segment primers. TCRdb recomputed calls from the 5' RACE reads with MiXCR, one row per CDR3 protein. Of about 140,000 distinct CDR3 sequences listed, 14% are singletons. This TCR was sampled from an adult woman who had mild COVID-19 (a few samples of this study predate the infection). Cell type and time point are not known. What was sequenced was PBMCs or a T cell subset sorted from them (not recorded which). The chain combines TRBV9 with TRBJ2-5; tentative D call: TRBD2 (6 bases). The CDR3 DNA reads TGTGCCAGCAGCGTAGATGGTAGCGGCCCCCAAGAGACCCAGTACTTC. This translates into CASSVDGSGPQETQYF.